This entry concerns a single TCR beta chain. The antigen remains unidentified. CCR7-negative CD45RA+ TemRA cells were combined with CD45RO+ cells to form CD8 memory. Trimming shortened V by 5 bases and J by 6 bases, and 11 bases separated the two germline ends. Germline V gene lookup returns CDR1 MNHNS and CDR2 SASEGT. The CDR3 has 13 residues. This specimen comes from a study of shared clonotypes between healthy human individuals. Study results and caveats: Sorted-subset sequencing was shown by rarefaction to be incomplete despite large depth.

Sequenced by immunoSEQ multiplex PCR; TCRdb stores in-frame clones only, minus some. Here the sample spans about 120,000 clones, about 71% being singletons. The specimen was memory CD8+ T cells sorted from blood. Subset: CD45RO+ cells pooled with CCR7-negative TemRA cells. This receptor was obtained from a woman between 25 and 40 years old in good health. This chain links TRBV6-1 with TRBJ2-1, with D unresolved. CDR3: CASSQESPNEQFF. The DNA for the CDR3 is TGTGCCAGCAGTCAGGAGTCCCCCAATGAGCAGTTCTTC.